This passage covers 10 T cell receptor beta chains from one sample sequenced in a study of blood T cells in healthy people across ages. The authors ran a second PCR of 7 to 11 cycles using a sample-barcoded 5' primer and a J-beta primer mix. MiXCR, applied by TCRdb to the 5' RACE reads, yields one record per CDR3 protein. The sample lists around 870,000 distinct CDR3 sequences; around 30% were seen once. The source material was blood. These receptor sequences come from a woman of 80 years or more in good health.

This clonotype was observed at least ten times. The chain couples TRBV24-1 to TRBJ2-7; 11 bases are shared with TRBD1. Per the germline V gene, CDR1 is KGHDR and CDR2 is SFDVKD. The CDR3 length is 13 residues. The V segment lost 11 bases and the J segment 2 bases; nucleotides outside the gene matches: 4. CDR3 DNA: TGTGCCATTGGGACAGGGGGGCCCTACGAGCAGTACTTC. Residues: CAIGTGGPYEQYF.

This clonotype has ten or more counts. The chain employs TRBV5-6 and TRBJ1-1; 9 nucleotides align to TRBD1. The CDR3 length is 15 residues. The V segment lost 3 bases and the J segment 4 bases; nucleotides outside the gene matches: 7. Germline CDR1 and CDR2: SGHDT and YYEEEE. The CDR3 nucleotides read TGTGCCAGCAGCTGGGGATTGACAGGGGGCACTGAAGCTTTCTTT. Its translation: CASSWGLTGGTEAFF.

J is TRBJ2-1 and V is TRBV20-1, with D perhaps being TRBD1 or TRBD2 (5 bases each). Germline V gene lookup returns CDR1 DFQATT and CDR2 SNEGSKA (reference sequence). CDR3 length equals 14 residues. Trimming cost V 1 base and J 6 bases, with 13 bases left between them. CDR3 residues: CSARGGSSINEQFF. The CDR3 DNA reads as TGCAGTGCTAGAGGGGGGTCTTCAATCAATGAGCAGTTCTTC.

V gene TRBV4-1 combines with J gene TRBJ2-2; D possibly corresponds to TRBD1 (5 bases). CDR1 and CDR2 (germline): MGHRA, YSYEKL. The CDR3 spans 16 residues. V was cut by 1 base and J by 7 bases, with 16 bases left in between. The CDR3 protein is CASSQGTRIIIGELFF. CDR3 nucleotide sequence: TGCGCCAGCAGCCAAGGGACAAGGATCATCATCGGGGAGCTGTTTTTT.

V is TRBV24-1 and J is TRBJ2-3; D possibly corresponds to TRBD1 (6 bases). The V end was cut by 2 bases, the J end by 2 bases, with 10 bases between. CDR1 is KGHDR and CDR2 is SFDVKD in the germline V gene. The CDR3 has 15 residues. The CDR3 loop reads CATSDYTGPTDTQYF. CDR3 coding DNA: TGTGCCACCAGTGATTATACAGGGCCCACAGATACGCAGTATTTT.

The chain uses TRBV27 and TRBJ2-3; D possibly corresponds to TRBD2 (7 bases). Trimming shortened V by 3 bases and J by 3 bases, and 13 bases separated the two germline ends. The CDR3 has 15 amino acids. The germline gives CDR1 MNHEY, CDR2 SMNVEV (reference sequence). DNA for the CDR3: TGTGCCAGCAGTTTTGGGGAGGGGGGAACAGATACGCAGTATTTT. It yields the protein CASSFGEGGTDTQYF.

Notes on this clonotype: A clone one base away is much larger, so this may be a read error. The chain joins TRBV7-2 to TRBJ1-2; weak D call: TRBD1 (6 bases). This CDR3 has 14 amino acids. CDR1 and CDR2 (germline): SGHTA, FQGNSA. CDR3 amino acids: CAGSRDRTIYGYTF. The CDR3 DNA sequence: TGTGCCGGCAGCCGAGACAGGACTATCTATGGCTACACCTTC.

This clonotype was detected ten times or more. This chain links TRBV24-1 with TRBJ2-1, with D maybe TRBD2 (6 bases). Germline assignment: CDR1 KGHDR and CDR2 SFDVKD. V lost 6 bases, J lost 3 bases, and 11 bases lay in between. There are 14 residues in the CDR3. The chain's CDR3 is CATSLGGGYNEQFF. In nucleotides, the CDR3 is TGTGCCACCAGTTTGGGGGGTGGCTACAATGAGCAGTTCTTC.

The V call is TRBV20-1, the J call TRBJ1-1; tentatively, D is TRBD1 (6 bases). CDR3 size: 15 residues. Trimming removed 5 bases at V and 0 bases at J, with 16 bases between. Germline loops: CDR1 DFQATT, CDR2 SNEGSKA (reference sequence). Written as DNA, the CDR3 is TGCAGTGCTTGCGTCCACGGACAGTTGAACACTGAAGCTTTCTTT. Residues: CSACVHGQLNTEAFF.

The V and J genes are TRBV9 and TRBJ2-1; D is undetermined. CDR3 length equals 15 residues. Germline loops: CDR1 SGDLS, CDR2 YYNGEE. V was trimmed by 8 bases and J by 2 bases, leaving 17 bases between them. The CDR3 spells CASSPDGTTYNEQFF. CDR3 nucleotide sequence: TGTGCCAGTTCCCCGGACGGAACTACCTACAATGAGCAGTTCTTC.